This TCR beta chain was sequenced during a study of blood T cell repertoires in COVID-19 (dated by TCRdb to 2018 to 2020). For the study in its entirety: The collaborator samples originated in the United States, Italy and Spain and spanned the acute and convalescent phases of COVID-19. The material from the prospective study consisted of cDNA or gDNA derived from T cells, B-cell-depleted T cells, or PBMCs. Subjects who had been exposed to COVID-19, were actively infected with it, or had recovered from it provided the deeply sampled blood TCRbeta repertoires that made up the dataset. The repertoires were released in a freely available public database meant as a resource for research on the immune response to SARS-CoV-2. The samples were drawn from two sources: the first 160 participants of the ongoing ImmuneRACE study, and 1,000 to 1,500 subjects contributed by 6 global collaborators. The sample metadata nearly always contained a de-identified subject ID, COVID-19 status, age in years and sex. Where available, HLA class I and class II types were obtained from metadata supplied by the sample provider rather than from assay-based typing. Paper-wide results and their limitations: Clinical and demographic metadata were provided uncurated, with the amount varying by source and participant.

The junction shows trimming of 1 base on V and 5 bases on J, and the gene matches do not reach 3 bases of it. Taken from cysteine to phenylalanine, the CDR3 has 16 residues. CDR3 DNA only is kept here, 48 bases in frame from base 1. The germline V gene encodes CDR1 MNHEY and CDR2 SMNVEV (reference sequence). As for this clone: The antigen it binds to is not known. No base quality values were provided; no much bigger clone lies one nucleotide off.

In the prospective study, participants were about 18 to 95 years old, resided in about 25 geographic areas of the United States, and were enrolled through a virtual design. In the prospective study, participants were assigned to cohorts based on the clinical history participants reported in a screening survey and a study questionnaire. ImmuneRACE Cohort 3 recovered participants were defined by two consecutive negative NP/OP PCR tests, healthcare professional clearance, or symptom resolution. Mobile phlebotomists in the prospective study collected whole blood, serum and a nasopharyngeal or oropharyngeal swab from every participant. Prospective study participants could optionally give additional blood draws and questionnaires over a roughly two-month period. Prospective study blood samples were shipped either frozen or at room temperature before DNA extraction. TCRbeta CDR3 regions were amplified from genomic DNA using the immunoSEQ Assay, a bias-controlled multiplex PCR. Turning to the authors' computational methods: Nucleated cell counts per sample were estimated from amplification of reference gene primers within the assay. To quantify the absolute abundance of each unique TCRbeta CDR3 rearrangement, sequence reads were collapsed and filtered. For each sample, productive Simpson clonality was calculated as the square root of Simpson's diversity index across productive rearrangements. The immuneACCESS repertoire file appears here via TCRdb, limited to in-frame rearrangements. These files lack a portion of the clones; in checked studies, under half of the deficit traces to unresolved V genes, and the cause of the others is not known. The DNA was the basis for D and trimming; V, J and clone size are from that table. This sample holds 150,000 to 200,000 clones; roughly 88% were observed only once. The ten most abundant clones make up under 15% of the sample.

The V and J genes are TRBV27 and TRBJ2-2, with 11 middle bases fitting TRBD2. The clonotype comes from a woman aged 60 to 75 who had recovered from COVID-19. The sequencing input was PBMCs or T cells enriched from blood (not recorded which). The nucleotide sequence is TGTGCCAGCAGTTTATGGGGACTAGCGGTAACCGGGGAGCTGTTTTTT. Its protein reads: CASSLWGLAVTGELFF.